This T cell receptor beta chain was sequenced during a study of blood T cell repertoires in COVID-19. The table came from immunoSEQ multiplex PCR; TCRdb's copy has only in-frame clones and leaves some out. The sample carries about 110,000 clones, roughly nine tenths recorded once. Trimming removed 10 bases at V and 5 bases at J, with 23 bases between. The CDR3 runs 15 residues. Per the germline V gene, CDR1 is MDHEN and CDR2 is SYDVKM. Sequenced input: peripheral blood. The TCR sequence derives from an elderly woman with acute or convalescent COVID-19. The V call is TRBV28, the J call TRBJ2-5; perhaps TRBD2 as D (6 bases). CDR3 nucleotide sequence: TGTGCCACCCGGCGGGATGGGCTCCCGACGGAGACCCAGTACTTC. It specifies CATRRDGLPTETQYF.